The 23 T cell receptor beta chains listed next were all sequenced from one sample in a study of cytomegalovirus exposure and HLA in healthy donors. With 60 Vbeta and 13 Jbeta primers, the PCR was carried out. Here immunoSEQ multiplex PCR was the method, and the copy in TCRdb shows in-frame clones only, minus some. Of 150,000 or so clones in the sample, roughly 75% are singletons; the top ten hold approximately 3.2%. Source material: PBMCs. These receptors came from a man aged 40-49 years in good health and CMV-seronegative.

The chain is built from TRBV9 and TRBJ2-7; TRBD1 agrees at 7 bases. After removal of 3 bases from V and 0 bases from J, the junction contained 6 bases not matched to a gene. The germline V gene has CDR1 SGDLS and CDR2 YYNGEE. The CDR3 has 15 amino acids. CDR3 nucleotides: TGTGCCAGCAGCGGGGGACAGAGGAGCTCCTACGAGCAGTACTTC. Translating gives CASSGGQRSSYEQYF. Drawing the rest from reference TRBV9 and TRBJ2-7, the complete variable domain is DSGVTQTPKHLITATGQRVTLRCSPRSGDLSVYWYQQSLDQGLQFLIQYYNGEERAKGNILERFSAQQFPDLHSELNLSSLELGDSALYFCASSGGQRSSYEQYFGPGTRLTVT.

This clone appeared once. This chain connects TRBV9 to TRBJ1-2, with D perhaps matching TRBD1 (5 bases). CDR3 length: 19 residues. Germline V gene sequence: CDR1 SGDLS, CDR2 YYNGEE. With 4 bases removed from V and 2 bases from J, the gap between germline ends came to 27 bases. The CDR3 DNA sequence: TGTGCCAGCAGCCCCCTTCTAGGGCAGGGCGAGGTCTTCAACTATGGCTACACCTTC. Residues: CASSPLLGQGEVFNYGYTF.

V and J are TRBV7-8 and TRBJ1-5, with D hard to call. Germline V gene lookup returns CDR1 SGHVS and CDR2 FQNEAQ. The CDR3 runs to 19 residues. Trimming stripped 1 base from V and 8 bases from J, with 27 bases between. CDR3 nucleotide sequence: TGTGCCAGCAGCTTAGTCACGAGCGGAGTGTTCCCCGAGCGCGAGCCCCAGCATTTT. Residues: CASSLVTSGVFPEREPQHF.

This rearrangement joins TRBV6-4 to TRBJ1-2; D unclear. There are 15 residues in the CDR3. V was cut by 5 bases and J by 4 bases, with 17 bases left in between. CDR1 MRHNA and CDR2 SNTAGT come from the germline V gene. The CDR3 loop reads CASSPESGSFYGYTF. In DNA form, the CDR3 reads TGTGCCAGCAGTCCCGAATCGGGATCCTTCTATGGCTACACCTTC.

The chain recombines TRBV5-1 with TRBJ1-1; 8 positions match TRBD1. Looked up from germline, CDR1 is SGHRS and CDR2 is YFSETQ. Germline trimming cut 4 bases from V and 5 bases from J; bases unmatched to any gene: 10. The CDR3 covers 15 residues. DNA of the CDR3: TGCGCCAGCAGCGCAAGACAGGGGTTGGGAACTGAAGCTTTCTTT. As protein: CASSARQGLGTEAFF.

This chain connects TRBV5-1 to TRBJ2-5, with 8 nucleotides matching TRBD2. The V gene's germline CDR1 is SGHRS and CDR2 YFSETQ. The length of the CDR3 is 14 residues. J lost 2 bases, V lost 4 bases, and 4 bases had no gene match. CDR3 sequence (DNA): TGCGCCAGCAGCCCGACTAGCGAGCAAGAGACCCAGTACTTC. Protein sequence: CASSPTSEQETQYF.

This chain joins TRBV15 and TRBJ2-5, with a tentative D call TRBD1 (5 bases). This CDR3 is 16 amino acids long. The V end lost 5 bases, the J end lost 0 bases, and 16 bases lay between the germline ends. Germline CDR1 reads LNHNV; CDR2 reads YYDKDF (reference sequence). Here the CDR3 reads CATSPLRQRYQETQYF. CDR3 nucleotide sequence: TGTGCCACCAGCCCTCTGAGACAGAGGTACCAAGAGACCCAGTACTTC. Together with reference TRBV15 and TRBJ2-5, the CDR3 gives the full variable domain: DAMVIQNPRYQVTQFGKPVTLSCSQTLNHNVMYWYQQKSSQAPKLLFHYYDKDFNNEADTPDNFQSRRPNTSFCFLDIRSPGLGDTAMYLCATSPLRQRYQETQYFGPGTRLLVL.

This clone was seen more than once but under ten times. The chain recombines TRBV11-3 with TRBJ2-2; the match to TRBD2 covers 9 bases. The germline gives CDR1 SGHNT, CDR2 YENEEA. The trim removed 0 bases at V and 4 bases at J, leaving 9 bases unmatched. This CDR3 spans 18 amino acids. Here the CDR3 reads CASSLEVFPSGATGELFF. The CDR3 bases are TGTGCCAGCAGCTTAGAAGTTTTTCCTAGCGGGGCCACCGGGGAGCTGTTTTTT.

The V gene is TRBV5-1, the J gene TRBJ1-3, with D perhaps TRBD1 (5 bases). Germline CDR1 reads SGHRS; CDR2 reads YFSETQ. CDR3 length: 15 residues. V was shortened by 4 bases and J by 2 bases, with 13 bases between the two germline ends. In nucleotides, the CDR3 is TGCGCCAGCAGCCCCGGCGGGGGGGCTGGAAACACCATATATTTT. It encodes CASSPGGGAGNTIYF.

J is TRBJ2-3 and V is TRBV2; 15 nucleotides agree with TRBD2. V dropped 5 bases and J dropped 3; count of bases not matched to a gene: 9. The CDR3 length is 18 residues. From germline, CDR1 is SNHLY and CDR2 FYNNEI. The CDR3 here is CASSFPGTSGGRTDTQYF. CDR3 coding DNA: TGTGCCAGCAGTTTCCCGGGGACTAGCGGGGGGAGGACAGATACGCAGTATTTT. The full variable domain, in which reference TRBV2 and TRBJ2-3 provide the parts outside the CDR3, is EPEVTQTPSHQVTQMGQEVILRCVPISNHLYFYWYRQILGQKVEFLVSFYNNEISEKSEIFDDQFSVERPDGSNFTLKIRSTKLEDSAMYFCASSFPGTSGGRTDTQYFGPGTRLTVL.

The V and J genes are TRBV28 and TRBJ1-5, with D maybe TRBD1 (5 bases). The CDR3 length is 14 residues. The V gene lost 5 bases and the J gene lost 4 bases, with 12 bases spanning the gap. Germline assignment: CDR1 MDHEN and CDR2 SYDVKM. The DNA of the CDR3 is TGTGCCAGCAGTCCCCGACAGAGAAATCAGCCCCAGCATTTT. Translated, it gives CASSPRQRNQPQHF.

The V call is TRBV19, the J call TRBJ1-4; D perhaps matches TRBD1 (5 bases). V lost 10 bases and J lost 6, with 18 bases in between. CDR1 is LNHDA, CDR2 SQIVND, per germline (reference sequence). The CDR3 runs 14 residues. The CDR3 here is CATSREGTYEKLFF. Here the CDR3 DNA reads TGTGCCACCTCACGGGAGGGGACCTATGAAAAACTGTTTTTT.

The chain recombines TRBV7-2 with TRBJ1-5, with D possibly matching TRBD1 (6 bases). Trimming pared 1 base from V and 0 bases from J, leaving 16 bases between. Germline V CDR1 and CDR2: SGHTA, FQGNSA. This CDR3 spans 18 amino acids. CDR3 amino acids: CASSLGQTGIYSNQPQHF. DNA of the CDR3: TGTGCCAGCAGCTTAGGTCAGACAGGAATTTATAGCAATCAGCCCCAGCATTTT.

This chain uses TRBV14 with TRBJ1-4; TRBD1 matches 9 bases. CDR1 SGHDN and CDR2 FVKESK come from the germline V gene. Trimming took 0 bases from V and 4 from J; bases not matched to a gene: 6. This CDR3 spans 17 amino acids. DNA of the CDR3: TGTGCCAGCAGCCAAGACGGGACAGGGTTTCTTAATGAAAAACTGTTTTTT. Translated: CASSQDGTGFLNEKLFF.

The V and J genes are TRBV5-1 and TRBJ1-3; 8 nucleotides align to TRBD1. The CDR3 length is 14 residues. The V segment lost 4 bases and the J segment 4 bases; nucleotides outside the gene matches: 4. Looked up from germline, CDR1 is SGHRS and CDR2 is YFSETQ. The CDR3 protein is CASSPTGVGNTIYF. The DNA for the CDR3 is TGCGCCAGCAGCCCGACAGGGGTCGGAAACACCATATATTTT.

The rearrangement uses TRBV6-1 and TRBJ1-1, with D perhaps matching TRBD1 (6 bases). This CDR3 region has 14 residues. V was trimmed by 6 bases and J by 1 base, leaving 12 bases between them. Germline V CDR1 and CDR2: MNHNS, SASEGT. The CDR3 nucleotides read TGTGCCAGCAGCACAGGGTCCTCGAACACTGAAGCTTTCTTT. Translating it yields CASSTGSSNTEAFF.

The chain recombines TRBV2 with TRBJ2-1; 9 bases align to TRBD2. Per the germline V gene, CDR1 is SNHLY and CDR2 is FYNNEI. The CDR3 sequence is 16 residues long. V dropped 5 bases and J dropped 9; count of bases not matched to a gene: 14. DNA of the CDR3: TGTGCCAGCAGTCCAGCTAGCGGGGATGTGTATGTTGAGCAGTTCTTC. It is translated as CASSPASGDVYVEQFF.

The chain joins TRBV6-4 to TRBJ1-4; possibly TRBD1 for D (5 bases). Trimming left V 6 bases short and J 8 bases short, with 16 bases between. CDR3 length equals 14 residues. CDR1 MRHNA and CDR2 SNTAGT come from the germline V gene. For the CDR3, the DNA is TGTGCCAGCAGCCCATTCACGGGGGGGGAAAAACTGTTTTTT. It translates to CASSPFTGGEKLFF.

The V call is TRBV28, the J call TRBJ2-7; 7 positions agree with TRBD1. The CDR3 runs to 16 residues. V gave up 0 bases and J gave up 0 bases; unmatched junction bases: 5. Germline V gene data show CDR1 as MDHEN and CDR2 as SYDVKM. The CDR3 region is CASSLWEQGSSYEQYF. The CDR3 DNA is TGTGCCAGCAGTTTATGGGAACAGGGGTCCTCCTACGAGCAGTACTTC.

The chain uses TRBV27 and TRBJ1-1, with D maybe TRBD1 (6 bases). The CDR3 consists of 14 residues. Germline V gives CDR1 MNHEY, CDR2 SMNVEV (reference sequence). Trimming pared 7 bases from V and 1 base from J, leaving 13 bases between. CDR3 coding DNA: TGTGCCAGCACCGAAGGGGGGGCGAACACTGAAGCTTTCTTT. It is translated as CASTEGGANTEAFF.

The V call is TRBV6-6, the J call TRBJ1-6, with 7 bases aligning to TRBD1. Per the germline V gene, CDR1 is MNHNY and CDR2 is SVGAGI (reference sequence). This CDR3 has 16 amino acids. V lost 3 bases to trimming and J lost 5 bases; unmatched junction nucleotides: 7. Here the CDR3 DNA reads TGTGCCAGCAGTTATGAGGGGACAGTCGATAATTCACCCCTCCACTTT. Amino acids: CASSYEGTVDNSPLHF.

The J gene is TRBJ1-2, the V gene TRBV4-1; no clear D. CDR1 and CDR2 from the germline V gene are MGHRA and YSYEKL. The CDR3 contains 13 residues. V shed 4 bases and J shed 4 bases, with 10 bases lying between them. The CDR3 region has the DNA TGCGCCAGCAGCCCTAGCACCTTCTATGGCTACACCTTC. This codes for CASSPSTFYGYTF.

V usage is TRBV11-2 and J usage is TRBJ1-5, with D maybe TRBD1 (5 bases). Germline CDR1 reads SGHAT; CDR2 reads FQNNGV. This CDR3 contains 15 residues. V dropped 0 bases and J dropped 4 bases, with 10 bases sitting between them. The CDR3 coding sequence is TGTGCCAGCAGCTTAGACGCGGGGGTAAATCAGCCCCAGCATTTT. It codes for CASSLDAGVNQPQHF. Combining the CDR3 with reference TRBV11-2 and TRBJ1-5 gives the whole variable domain EAGVAQSPRYKIIEKRQSVAFWCNPISGHATLYWYQQILGQGPKLLIQFQNNGVVDDSQLPKDRFSAERLKGVDSTLKIQPAKLEDSAVYLCASSLDAGVNQPQHFGDGTRLSIL.